These 20 T cell receptor beta chains were all obtained from the same sample, sequenced in a study of lymphopenia after photon versus proton radiotherapy. Produced via immunoSEQ multiplex PCR; TCRdb's table is partial and in-frame only. The data contain 83,000 or so clones, around four fifths of them seen just once; the ten biggest clones take up around 1.4%. The source was peripheral blood, collected from a patient treated with proton-based radiotherapy. Receptors were obtained from a man in his 60s with pancreatic cancer.

This sequence joins TRBV28 and TRBJ1-3; the D is unclear. CDR3 length equals 15 residues. Germline V gene data show CDR1 as MDHEN and CDR2 as SYDVKM. V dropped 2 bases and J dropped 0 bases, with 8 bases sitting between them. This CDR3 reads CASSLVKFSGNTIYF. The CDR3 DNA is TGTGCCAGCAGTTTAGTAAAGTTCTCTGGAAACACCATATATTTT.

The genes are TRBV4-1 and TRBJ2-7, with a tentative D call TRBD1 (5 bases). CDR1 is MGHRA, CDR2 YSYEKL, per germline. The CDR3 sequence is 15 residues long. Trimming shortened V by 2 bases and J by 0 bases, and 11 bases separated the two germline ends. Here the CDR3 reads CASSQRQLDSYEQYF. The CDR3 DNA reads TGCGCCAGCAGCCAACGACAGTTAGACTCCTACGAGCAGTACTTC.

The V and J genes are TRBV25-1 and TRBJ1-4; D remains ambiguous. Germline V gene lookup returns CDR1 MGHDK and CDR2 SYGVNS. The CDR3 runs to 13 residues. The germline V and J ends were trimmed by 3 bases and 8 bases, with 10 bases remaining between them. CDR3 protein: CASSDNHPEKLFF. Written as DNA, the CDR3 is TGTGCCAGCAGTGATAACCATCCGGAAAAACTGTTTTTT.

V usage is TRBV27 and J usage is TRBJ2-7; 7 bases match TRBD2. CDR3 length: 15 amino acids. Germline CDR1 reads MNHEY; CDR2 reads SMNVEV (reference sequence). V lost 5 bases and J lost 7; bases outside the gene matches: 14. CDR3 sequence: CASSPGRGRAKEQYF. The CDR3 DNA is TGTGCCAGCAGTCCAGGGAGAGGGAGGGCGAAGGAGCAGTACTTC.

This clone showed up just once. The V and J genes are TRBV20-1 and TRBJ2-7; maybe TRBD1 (6 bases). Germline loops: CDR1 DFQATT, CDR2 SNEGSKA (reference sequence). Trimming cost V 6 bases and J 3 bases, with 9 bases left between them. The CDR3 loop spans 11 amino acids. CDR3 residues: CSAQGSYEQYF. The CDR3 DNA is TGCAGTGCCCAGGGGAGCTACGAGCAGTACTTC.

This chain connects TRBV5-1 to TRBJ2-7; the D call may be TRBD1 or TRBD2 (5 bases each). Trimming took 4 bases from V and 3 from J, leaving 8 bases between them. CDR3 length: 12 residues. Germline CDR1 and CDR2: SGHRS and YFSETQ. Here the CDR3 reads CASSGDGYEQYF. In nucleotides, the CDR3 is TGCGCCAGCAGCGGGGACGGCTACGAGCAGTACTTC.

V usage is TRBV27 and J usage is TRBJ2-7; TRBD2 is a possible D gene (5 bases). The CDR3 is 15 residues long. Germline assignment: CDR1 MNHEY and CDR2 SMNVEV (reference sequence). V was clipped by 8 bases and J by 4 bases, with 21 bases between them. In DNA form, the CDR3 reads TGTGCCAGCCGGCCCCACGAGGGTCCTCCATACGAGCAGTACTTC. It codes for CASRPHEGPPYEQYF.

The V gene is TRBV2, the J gene TRBJ2-1, with D unresolved. CDR1 is SNHLY and CDR2 is FYNNEI in the germline V gene. This CDR3 comprises 15 residues. V was cut by 4 bases and J by 0 bases, with 10 bases left in between. CDR3 sequence: CASSGEVSSYNEQFF. DNA of the CDR3: TGTGCCAGCAGTGGGGAAGTGAGCTCCTACAATGAGCAGTTCTTC.

This clone was detected only a few times. The rearrangement uses TRBV6-5 and TRBJ1-1; maybe TRBD1 (6 bases). Germline CDR1 reads MNHEY; CDR2 reads SVGAGI. This CDR3 has 13 amino acids. The ends were cut back, 2 bases at V and 4 bases at J, with 8 bases in the middle. In DNA form, the CDR3 reads TGTGCCAGCAGTTACGGCAGGGGCACTGAAGCTTTCTTT. Protein sequence: CASSYGRGTEAFF.

The J gene is TRBJ2-3, the V gene TRBV5-4; D gene ambiguous. Germline V lookup: CDR1 SGHNT, CDR2 YYREEE (reference sequence). The V end was cut by 1 base, the J end by 3 bases, with 6 bases between. The CDR3 spans 13 residues. As DNA, the CDR3 is TGTGCCAGCAGCTTGAGGGATACAGATACGCAGTATTTT. Protein sequence: CASSLRDTDTQYF.

The CDR3: CASSVTGPSYEQYF. The CDR3 coding sequence is TGTGCCAGCAGTGTGACAGGCCCCTCCTACGAGCAGTACTTC. J is TRBJ2-7 and V is TRBV2; D is perhaps TRBD1 (6 bases). Trimming took 4 bases from V and 0 from J, leaving 10 bases between them. In germline, CDR1 is SNHLY, CDR2 FYNNEI. The CDR3 contains 14 residues.

The CDR3 protein is CASSQRTGNLRNEQYF. Written as DNA, the CDR3 is TGTGCCAGCTCACAGAGGACGGGTAACTTGAGGAACGAGCAGTACTTC. The chain combines TRBV18 with TRBJ2-7; no reliable D call. The CDR3 is made up of 16 amino acids. Germline-derived CDR1 and CDR2 are KGHSH and LQKENI. Deletions cut 4 bases from V and 5 bases from J, with 21 bases between. Complete variable domain (other parts from reference TRBV18 and TRBJ2-7): NAGVMQNPRHLVRRRGQEARLRCSPMKGHSHVYWYRQLPEEGLKFMVYLQKENIIDESGMPKERFSAEFPKEGPSILRIQQVVRGDSAAYFCASSQRTGNLRNEQYFGPGTRLTVT.

The chain carries TRBV27 and TRBJ2-3, with D possibly TRBD2 on 5 matching bases. V gave up 6 bases and J gave up 5 bases, with 15 bases separating them. This CDR3 contains 14 residues. The germline gives CDR1 MNHEY, CDR2 SMNVEV (reference sequence). CDR3 coding DNA: TGTGCCAGCAGGACGTGGGTGGGAGAAGATACGCAGTATTTT. It is translated as CASRTWVGEDTQYF.

V is TRBV15 and J is TRBJ2-7; 11 nucleotides agree with TRBD2. Germline CDR1 is LNHNV and CDR2 is YYDKDF (reference sequence). CDR3 length: 18 residues. V was clipped by 0 bases and J by 2 bases; unmatched bases: 9. The CDR3 sequence: CATSRDLMGLAETYEQYF. CDR3 nucleotides: TGTGCCACCAGCAGAGATTTAATGGGACTAGCGGAAACCTACGAGCAGTACTTC.

The chain employs TRBV30 and TRBJ1-2; D remains ambiguous. Trimming pared 3 bases from V and 8 bases from J, leaving 13 bases between. Looked up from germline, CDR1 is GTSNPN and CDR2 is SVGIG (reference sequence). CDR3 size: 12 residues. This CDR3 is CAWRPGVQGYTF. Written as DNA, the CDR3 is TGTGCCTGGAGGCCCGGGGTCCAGGGCTACACCTTC. Full variable domain (remainder filled in from reference TRBV30 and TRBJ1-2): SQTIHQWPATLVQPVGSPLSLECTVEGTSNPNLYWYRQAAGRGLQLLFYSVGIGQISSEVPQNLSASRPQDRQFILSSKKLLLSDSGFYLCAWRPGVQGYTFGSGTRLTVV.

The chain is built from TRBV6-5 and TRBJ2-7; possible D gene TRBD2, 6 bases. Germline V gene sequence: CDR1 MNHEY, CDR2 SVGAGI. V was shortened by 6 bases and J by 3 bases, with 9 bases between the two germline ends. CDR3 length equals 12 residues. The CDR3 loop is CASSAGRYEQYF. The CDR3 nucleotides are TGTGCCAGCAGCGCGGGACGCTACGAGCAGTACTTC.

The V gene is TRBV7-6, the J gene TRBJ2-7; 7 nucleotides align to TRBD2. CDR1 and CDR2 (germline): SGHVS, FNYEAQ. The CDR3 spans 15 residues. Trimming at V came to 5 bases and at J to 0 bases, leaving 7 bases not matched to a gene. The CDR3 DNA sequence: TGTGCCAGCAGCCCCTCGACTAGCACCTCCTACGAGCAGTACTTC. Translating it yields CASSPSTSTSYEQYF.

The rearrangement uses TRBV7-6 and TRBJ1-6; D is possibly TRBD1 (6 bases). This CDR3 has 16 residues. Germline V gene lookup returns CDR1 SGHVS and CDR2 FNYEAQ. V lost 3 bases and J 8 bases, leaving 17 bases between the germline ends. The CDR3 protein is CASSLSAGGSDSPLHF. The CDR3 coding sequence is TGTGCCAGCAGCTTGTCGGCGGGGGGCTCGGATTCACCCCTCCACTTT.

The V gene is TRBV5-1, the J gene TRBJ2-1, with 11 positions matching TRBD2. Losses at the gene ends were 2 bases for V and 4 bases for J; bases not matched to a gene: 5. There are 16 residues in the CDR3. Germline CDR1 and CDR2: SGHRS and YFSETQ. The DNA of the CDR3 is TGCGCCAGCAGCTTATCGGGACTAGCGGAATACAATGAGCAGTTCTTC. Translation gives CASSLSGLAEYNEQFF.

The chain has TRBV18 and TRBJ2-5, with D perhaps TRBD1 (5 bases). Deletions cut 2 bases from V and 1 base from J, with 11 bases between. Germline assignment: CDR1 KGHSH and CDR2 LQKENI. CDR3 size: 15 residues. The CDR3 sequence: CASSPIGVTQETQYF. The CDR3 DNA reads TGTGCCAGCTCACCAATAGGGGTCACCCAAGAGACCCAGTACTTC.